This record covers a single T cell receptor (beta chain). Its antigen remains undetermined. Base qualities were left out, and no much larger clone turns up one base away. The library was prepared using the immunoSEQ multiplex PCR assay. The table was pulled from immuneACCESS by TCRdb, which kept in-frame rearrangements only. Such tables lose some clones; where checked, under half of the loss comes from unresolved V genes, and the rest has no known cause. Here the sample has 69,000 or so clones; around 90% occur a single time. 1.4% of the sample rests with the top ten. The data stem from a study of T cell changes during pregnancy in multiple sclerosis (dated by TCRdb to between 2018 and 2021). Regarding the complete study: Changes in the T cell repertoire over the course of pregnancy were examined in this study in women with multiple sclerosis.

Inclusive of the bounding cysteine and phenylalanine, the CDR3 is 14 residues long. The read is trimmed to its CDR3 DNA, 42 bases read in frame from base 1. Trimming takes 4 bases from V and 5 bases from J, and the germline ends sit 14 bases apart. According to the germline V gene, CDR1 reads SNHLY and CDR2 reads FYNNEI. The source was peripheral blood, collected in the third trimester of pregnancy. Rearrangement joined TRBV2 to TRBJ1-1; the D gene is perhaps TRBD1, on 5 matching bases. This receptor was obtained from a female donor with multiple sclerosis, enrolled in a pregnancy study. The nucleotides read TGTGCCAGCAGTGGGTGGGGGGGGAGAACTGAAGCTTTCTTT. It encodes CASSGWGGRTEAFF.